This TCR beta chain was recorded in a study of cytomegalovirus exposure and HLA in healthy donors. Trimming took 5 bases from V and 9 from J, leaving 13 bases between them. CDR1 is SGHVS and CDR2 is FQNEAQ in the germline V gene. This CDR3 spans 12 amino acids. General study points: Listed as cytomegalovirus-associated were 164 TCR beta chains. Analysis was carried out at a later point, and it linked a missense DCLRE1C variant to TCR beta V- and J-gene trimming.

It was with 60 Vbeta and 13 Jbeta primers that the PCR ran. Only in-frame clones appear in the TCRdb table, and some are missing; sequencing was by immunoSEQ multiplex PCR. The sample shows about 160,000 clones, roughly 80% of them seen only once. Regarding this clone: Its specificity is not known.

The specimen sequenced was PBMCs. The receptor was isolated from a woman in her 30s in good health and CMV-seropositive. The gene calls are TRBV7-8 and TRBJ1-1, with D maybe TRBD1 (5 bases). The CDR3 loop is CASSRRRDQAFF. CDR3 coding DNA: TGTGCCAGCAGCCGGAGGAGGGACCAAGCTTTCTTT.